This passage covers 18 T cell receptor beta chains from one sample sequenced in a study of regulatory T cells in long-lasting Graves disease. Specified time point: persistent/refractory GD, antithyroid drugs over 5 years with positive TRAb. The TCR library was made from RNA extracted from PBMCs. For TCR beta, libraries came from iRepertoire HTBI primers and Arm-PCR of CDR3 regions. TCRdb reanalysed the multiplex PCR reads using MiXCR and keeps one entry per CDR3 protein. The profile shows 360,000 or so distinct CDR3 sequences, roughly 23% of them singletons. Sample: peripheral blood mononuclear cells (PBMCs), taken when the disease was refractory, from a patient treated with antithyroid drugs. These receptors were taken from a woman aged 40 to 50 with Graves disease.

This clonotype has only a few counts. This chain uses TRBV11-2 with TRBJ2-3; weak D call: TRBD2 (5 bases). The germline gives CDR1 SGHAT, CDR2 FQNNGV. Trimming removed 1 base at V and 5 bases at J, with 13 bases between. The CDR3 is 15 amino acids. CDR3 protein: CASSLGGLGRDTQYF. CDR3 coding DNA: TGTGCCAGCAGCTTAGGAGGGTTAGGGCGAGATACGCAGTATTTT.

V usage is TRBV5-1 and J usage is TRBJ2-1; TRBD2 agrees at 7 bases. The CDR3 is made up of 16 amino acids. V shed 4 bases and J 4 bases; nucleotides not matched to a gene: 11. CDR1 and CDR2 (germline): SGHRS, YFSETQ. The CDR3 reads CASSPEVRELYNEQFF. CDR3 nucleotide sequence: TGCGCCAGCAGCCCGGAGGTGCGGGAGCTATACAATGAGCAGTTCTTC.

The chain employs TRBV20-1 and TRBJ1-1, with a weak D call TRBD1 (6 bases). Per germline, CDR1 DFQATT and CDR2 SNEGSKA (reference sequence). This CDR3 has 14 residues. The V end was cut by 3 bases, the J end by 3 bases, with 14 bases between. CDR3 bases: TGCAGTGCTAGGGGCCAGGGGCGATACACTGAAGCTTTCTTT. Translation gives CSARGQGRYTEAFF.

This clonotype showed up just a few times. This sequence joins TRBV29-1 and TRBJ1-2; unclear D gene. V lost 7 bases, J lost 3 bases, and 12 bases lay in between. The V gene's germline CDR1 is SQVTM and CDR2 ANQGSEA. The CDR3 spans 12 residues. CDR3 nucleotides: TGCAGCGCCTCAGACGGAGACTATGGCTACACCTTC. Translation gives CSASDGDYGYTF.

In its sample, this clonotype was seen many times. The chain has TRBV5-1 and TRBJ2-7; TRBD1 agrees at 7 bases. The CDR3 sequence is 15 residues long. V lost 0 bases, J lost 6 bases, and 9 bases stayed unmatched. Per germline, CDR1 SGHRS and CDR2 YFSETQ. CDR3 sequence reads: CASSLVRQGRSEQYF. CDR3 coding DNA: TGCGCCAGCAGCTTGGTAAGACAGGGACGTAGCGAGCAGTACTTC. The complete variable domain, with remaining parts taken from reference TRBV5-1 and TRBJ2-7, reads KAGVTQTPRYLIKTRGQQVTLSCSPISGHRSVSWYQQTPGQGLQFLFEYFSETQRNKGNFPGRFSGRQFSNSRSEMNVSTLELGDSALYLCASSLVRQGRSEQYFGPGTRLTVT.

The chain has TRBV3-1 and TRBJ2-5; D not certain. V lost 4 bases and J 1 base, leaving 10 bases between the germline ends. The CDR3 contains 14 residues. Germline V gene sequence: CDR1 LGHDT, CDR2 YNNKEL (reference sequence). The CDR3 is CASSPLTLQETQYF. DNA of the CDR3: TGTGCCAGCAGCCCTTTGACCCTCCAAGAGACCCAGTACTTC.

This sequence joins TRBV5-6 and TRBJ1-6; D ambiguous. The CDR3 is 14 residues long. V was pared by 9 bases and J by 6 bases, with 16 bases between. CDR1 is SGHDT, CDR2 YYEEEE, per germline. The CDR3 bases are TGTGCCACCAACCGGGTGGAGGTTAATTCACCCCTCCACTTT. It encodes CATNRVEVNSPLHF. Full variable domain (missing parts from reference TRBV5-6 and TRBJ1-6): DAGVTQSPTHLIKTRGQQVTLRCSPKSGHDTVSWYQQALGQGPQFIFQYYEEEERQRGNFPDRFSGHQFPNYSSELNVNALLLGDSALYLCATNRVEVNSPLHFGNGTRLTVT.

Details on this clonotype: This sequence may be a read error, since a much larger clone differs from it by one base. This sequence joins TRBV20-1 and TRBJ2-4; D unclear. This CDR3 has 13 residues. Germline V lookup: CDR1 DFQATT, CDR2 SNEGSKA (reference sequence). CDR3 loop: CSAPRWKKNIQHF. The CDR3, as DNA: TGCAGTGCCCCTCGCTGGAAGAAAAACATTCAGCACTTC.

The V gene is TRBV6-1, the J gene TRBJ2-2, with D possibly TRBD2 on 5 matching bases. This CDR3 spans 16 amino acids. Trimming shortened V by 6 bases and J by 4 bases, and 18 bases separated the two germline ends. Looked up from germline, CDR1 is MNHNS and CDR2 is SASEGT. CDR3 in amino acids: CASSPDYKVVTGELFF. The CDR3 nucleotides are TGTGCCAGCAGCCCCGACTACAAAGTAGTCACCGGGGAGCTGTTTTTT.

The chain uses TRBV5-6 and TRBJ2-3; the match to TRBD1 covers 8 bases. Germline V gives CDR1 SGHDT, CDR2 YYEEEE. The ends lost 3 bases at V and 0 bases at J; junction bases unmatched: 9. This CDR3 contains 17 residues. The CDR3 reads CASSWTGSTLSTDTQYF. CDR3 bases: TGTGCCAGCAGCTGGACAGGGTCGACCTTAAGCACAGATACGCAGTATTTT.

The chain employs TRBV3-1 and TRBJ1-5; TRBD1 matches at 11 bases. The CDR3 is 15 residues long. CDR1 LGHDT and CDR2 YNNKEL come from the germline V gene (reference sequence). The junction had 2 bases not matched to a gene; V was cut back by 2 bases and J by 5 bases. DNA for the CDR3: TGTGCCAGCAGCCAATCGGACAGGGGGCATCAGCCCCAGCATTTT. Protein sequence: CASSQSDRGHQPQHF.

On this clonotype itself: This CDR3 fails to terminate in the conserved phenylalanine or tryptophan, so it likely reflects a read error. The chain has TRBV28 and TRBJ2-3; D unclear. The germline gives CDR1 MDHEN, CDR2 SYDVKM. V was cut by 6 bases and J by 7 bases, with 17 bases left in between. This CDR3 comprises 14 residues. For the CDR3, the DNA is TGTGCCAGCAGACCTCATGGTTCGCGTCATACGCAGTATTTG. Amino acids: CASRPHGSRHTQYL.

This clonotype was counted at least ten times. The genes are TRBV12-3 or TRBV12-4 and TRBJ1-6; no clear D. The CDR3 runs to 17 residues. V gave up 3 bases and J gave up 3 bases, with 15 bases separating them. CDR3 in DNA: TGTGCCAGCAGTTTTACCCCGGGTCGGGACTATAATTCACCCCTCCACTTT. This sequence encodes CASSFTPGRDYNSPLHF.

This clonotype was observed a handful of times. This chain joins TRBV20-1 and TRBJ1-1, with a tentative D call TRBD1 (5 bases). Germline CDR1 reads DFQATT; CDR2 reads SNEGSKA (reference sequence). There are 14 residues in the CDR3. Trimming stripped 0 bases from V and 5 bases from J, with 13 bases between. The CDR3 loop reads CSARDGRVGTEAFF. CDR3 coding DNA: TGCAGTGCTAGAGACGGCAGGGTGGGTACTGAAGCTTTCTTT.

This clonotype turned up a few times. V gene TRBV5-1 combines with J gene TRBJ2-7, with a weak D call TRBD1 (6 bases). This CDR3 spans 15 amino acids. Trimming stripped 5 bases from V and 3 bases from J, with 18 bases between. CDR1 is SGHRS and CDR2 is YFSETQ in the germline V gene. The CDR3 DNA reads TGCGCCAGCAGGGAGACCGCTACAGGGCGCTACGAGCAGTACTTC. Its protein is CASRETATGRYEQYF.

This clonotype showed up many times. V and J are TRBV11-2 and TRBJ1-2; 8 nucleotides match TRBD1. J was trimmed by 2 bases and V by 10 bases; bases with no gene match: 18. The CDR3 has 17 residues. CDR1 is SGHAT and CDR2 is FQNNGV in the germline V gene. The CDR3 sequence is CATYSDRRDRINYGYTF. DNA for the CDR3: TGTGCCACCTACTCTGATAGGAGGGACAGGATAAACTATGGCTACACCTTC.

This clonotype has a handful of counts. This CDR3 reads CASSLPTSVDTQYF. CDR3 DNA: TGTGCCAGCAGTCTGCCGACTAGCGTGGATACGCAGTATTTT. The chain recombines TRBV28 with TRBJ2-3, with 8 bases that match TRBD2. The CDR3 contains 14 residues. The germline V gene encodes CDR1 MDHEN and CDR2 SYDVKM. The ends lost 5 bases at V and 6 bases at J; junction bases unmatched: 7.

J is TRBJ1-6 and V is TRBV27, with no clear D. This CDR3 is built from 14 residues. Germline CDR1 MNHEY, CDR2 SMNVEV (reference sequence). V was pared by 7 bases and J by 10 bases, with 17 bases between. The CDR3: CASTTAGLGSPLHF. As DNA, the CDR3 is TGTGCCAGCACCACCGCGGGGTTAGGGTCACCCCTCCACTTT.